This TCR beta chain was sequenced during a study of glioma-infiltrating T cells. About this clonotype: What it binds is unknown.

The V gene end was trimmed by 1 base and the J gene end by 7 bases; junction bases not matched to a gene: 8. This CDR3 is 18 amino acids long. CDR1 and CDR2 from the germline V gene are MNHEY and SVGAGI. Amplification of TCR alpha and beta CDR3 regions from RNA used iRepertoire nested multiplex PCR. TCRdb re-called the multiplex PCR reads through MiXCR, storing one row per CDR3 protein. The table lists approximately 88,000 distinct CDR3 sequences, less than 30% of them singletons. Findings and caveats of the study: Gliomas, especially low-grade, showed above-expected tissue-blood divergence; non-neoplastic patients showed below. Tissue and blood shared very few CDR3 sequences.

Sequenced input: glioma tissue, nonneoplastic brain tissue, or PBMCs (not recorded which). The rearrangement joins TRBV6-5 to TRBJ2-1; 15 bases match TRBD2. This clonotype was sampled from a human donor with low-grade glioma or glioblastoma, undergoing nonglioma brain surgery, or in good health (not recorded which). In DNA, the CDR3 is TGTGCCAGCAGTTACTTTCGTCCGGGACTAGCGGGGGGTAATGAGCAGTTCTTC. It yields the protein CASSYFRPGLAGGNEQFF.